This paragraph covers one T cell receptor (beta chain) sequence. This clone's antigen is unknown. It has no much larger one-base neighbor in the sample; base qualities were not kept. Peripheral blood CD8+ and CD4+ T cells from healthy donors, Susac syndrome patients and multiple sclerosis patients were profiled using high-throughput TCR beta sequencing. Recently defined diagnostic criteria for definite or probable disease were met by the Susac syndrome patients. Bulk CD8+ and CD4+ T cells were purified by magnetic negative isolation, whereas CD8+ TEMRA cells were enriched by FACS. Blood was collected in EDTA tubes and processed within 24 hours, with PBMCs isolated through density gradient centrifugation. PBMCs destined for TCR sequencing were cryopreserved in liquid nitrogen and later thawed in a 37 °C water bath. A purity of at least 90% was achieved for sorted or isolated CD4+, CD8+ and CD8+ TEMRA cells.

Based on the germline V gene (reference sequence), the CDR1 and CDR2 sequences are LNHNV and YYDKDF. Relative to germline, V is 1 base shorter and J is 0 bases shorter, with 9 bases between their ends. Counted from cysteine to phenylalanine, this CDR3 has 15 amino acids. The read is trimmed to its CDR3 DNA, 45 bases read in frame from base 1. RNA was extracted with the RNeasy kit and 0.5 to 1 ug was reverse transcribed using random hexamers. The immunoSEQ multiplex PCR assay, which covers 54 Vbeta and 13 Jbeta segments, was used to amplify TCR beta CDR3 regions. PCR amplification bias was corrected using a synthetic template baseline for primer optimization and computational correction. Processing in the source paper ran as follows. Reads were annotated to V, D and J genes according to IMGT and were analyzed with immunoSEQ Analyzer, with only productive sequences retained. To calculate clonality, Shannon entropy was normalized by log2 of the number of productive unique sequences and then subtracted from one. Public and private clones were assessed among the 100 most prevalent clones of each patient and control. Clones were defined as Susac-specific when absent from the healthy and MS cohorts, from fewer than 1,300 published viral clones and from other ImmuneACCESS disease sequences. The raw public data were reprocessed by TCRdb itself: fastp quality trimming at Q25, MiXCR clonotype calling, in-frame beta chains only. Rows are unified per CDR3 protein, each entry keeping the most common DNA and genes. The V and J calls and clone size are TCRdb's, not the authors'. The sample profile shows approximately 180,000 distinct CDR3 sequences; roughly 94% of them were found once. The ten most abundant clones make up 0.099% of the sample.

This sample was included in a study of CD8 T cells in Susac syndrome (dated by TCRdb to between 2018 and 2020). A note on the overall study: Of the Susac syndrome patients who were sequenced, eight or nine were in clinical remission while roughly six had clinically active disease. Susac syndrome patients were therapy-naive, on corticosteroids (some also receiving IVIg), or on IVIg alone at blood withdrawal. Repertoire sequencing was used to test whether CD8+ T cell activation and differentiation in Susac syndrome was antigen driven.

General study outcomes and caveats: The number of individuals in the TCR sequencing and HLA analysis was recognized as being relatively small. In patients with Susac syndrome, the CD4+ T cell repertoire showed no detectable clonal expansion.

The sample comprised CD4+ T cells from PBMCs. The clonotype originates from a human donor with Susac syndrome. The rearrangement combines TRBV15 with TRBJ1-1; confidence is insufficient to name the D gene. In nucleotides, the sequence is TGTGCCACCAGCAGAGTCGGGATTATGAACACTGAAGCTTTCTTT. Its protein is CATSRVGIMNTEAFF.